This TCR beta chain was sequenced for a study of T cells in Graves' hyperthyroidism and ophthalmopathy. At the level of the study: Peripheral blood sampling occurred at initial diagnosis, before any treatment. Study outcomes and limitations: Most expanded thyroid clonotypes above 0.001 recurred in blood.

The CDR3 loop spans 16 amino acids. In germline, CDR1 is SGHVS, CDR2 FQNEAQ. V was clipped by 7 bases and J by 2 bases, with 15 bases between them. This clonotype came up a few times. Its antigen is unknown. Clinical symptoms, serum thyroxine and TRAb, thyroid ultrasound and orbital computed tomography together formed the diagnostic basis. RNA transcripts yielded amplified TCR beta CDR3 regions. HTBI primers drove first-round RT-PCR of the TCR CDR3. Each CDR3 protein gets one entry after TCRdb re-called the multiplex PCR reads with MiXCR. The repertoire holds some 360,000 distinct CDR3 sequences, with about 15% as singletons.

The chain is built from TRBV7-8 and TRBJ1-6; D is undetermined. The clonotype originates from a woman aged 60 to 75 with Graves' hyperthyroidism. Sequencing input: blood. The CDR3 protein is CASTPGVGTYNSPLHF. CDR3 sequence (DNA): TGTGCCAGCACCCCCGGGGTGGGGACCTATAATTCACCCCTCCACTTT.